A selection of T cell receptor beta chains follows, all from one sample in a study of human T cells and chemical hapten exposure. MiXCR was run by TCRdb on the RACE reads, yielding one entry per CDR3 protein. The sample shows 350,000 to 400,000 distinct CDR3 sequences, roughly 5% of them seen only once. The specimen comprised whole blood, sampled in connection with sensitization to the hapten diphenylcyclopropenone (DPC). The receptor source for this set is a woman between 45 and 60 years old with alopecia areata. Some clones in this sample may be carry-over from other donors' samples. Both conserved end residues are part of each CDR3. Fields, in order: clone size, D gene, J gene, V gene, CDR3 DNA, CDR3 protein. A D gene is named only where the DNA matches it firmly. Size is stated for part of the rows, as once, few or many counts, or as a class when the clone is expanded.

>many|.|TRBJ2-4|TRBV2
TGTGCCAGCAGTGCACAGCGGTCCTTGAGCGACGCCAAAAACATTCAGTACTTC
CASSAQRSLSDAKNIQYF
>many|.|TRBJ2-4|TRBV19
TGTGCCAGTAGTTTTCTAAGGAGGTCGGGAGAGATCGTAGCCAAAAACATTCAGTACTTC
CASSFLRRSGEIVAKNIQYF
>.|.|TRBJ1-3|TRBV2
TGTGCCAGCAGTCCCCCAGACTCTGGAAACACCATATATTTT
CASSPPDSGNTIYF
>many|.|TRBJ2-3|TRBV10-3
TGTGCCATCAGTGTTACGGGGGGCACAGATACGCAGTATTTT
CAISVTGGTDTQYF
>many|TRBD1|TRBJ1-5|TRBV30
TGTGCCTGGAGTCCACAGGGGAACCAGCCCCAGCATTTT
CAWSPQGNQPQHF
>many|TRBD1|TRBJ2-7|TRBV3-1
TGTGCCAGCAGCCACGGGACAGGGGTCTACGAGCAGTACTTC
CASSHGTGVYEQYF
>many|.|TRBJ2-7|TRBV4-1
TGCGCCAGCAGCCAAGAACGCTACTCCTACGAGCAGTACTTC
CASSQERYSYEQYF
>.|TRBD1|TRBJ1-1|TRBV20-1
TGCAGTGCTAGGGGGACAGGGGAAACTGAAGCTTTCTTT
CSARGTGETEAFF
>many|.|TRBJ2-2|TRBV12-3/TRBV12-4
TGTGCCAGCAGCCTGGGGGCTAGCGGTACCGGGGAGCTGTTTTTT
CASSLGASGTGELFF
>.|TRBD2|TRBJ2-5|TRBV6-1
TGTGCCAGCAGGGACGGACTAGCGGGAGTTTGGGAGACCCAGTACTTC
CASRDGLAGVWETQYF
>many|.|TRBJ2-7|TRBV6-1
TGTGCCAGCTCGGCCAGGGTTGCGTACGAGCAGTACTTC
CASSARVAYEQYF
>many|.|TRBJ2-6|TRBV2
TGTGCCAGCAGCTCCGGGACCGCGGGACGTGGGGCCAACGTCCTGACTTTC
CASSSGTAGRGANVLTF
>.|TRBD2|TRBJ2-3|TRBV20-1
TGCAGTGCTAGAGCGGTAGCGGGAGTTGGAGTTGCAGATACGCAGTATTTT
CSARAVAGVGVADTQYF
>few|.|TRBJ1-3|TRBV10-3
TGTGCCATCAGTGACGACCCGGGACTCCAGTTATATTTT
CAISDDPGLQLYF
>.|.|TRBJ2-3|TRBV3-1
TGTGCCAGCAGCCAAGAGACGGGAGATTATACAGATACGCAGTATTTT
CASSQETGDYTDTQYF
>many|TRBD1|TRBJ1-2|TRBV3-1
TGTGCCAGCAGCACATCTTTGACAGGGGGTATTATCTACACCTTC
CASSTSLTGGIIYTF
>many|.|TRBJ2-7|TRBV6-6
TGTGCCAGCAGTTACTCGTCCAGGGGATACGAGCAGTACTTC
CASSYSSRGYEQYF
>.|.|TRBJ2-7|TRBV5-1
TGCGCCAGCAGCACCGACGGGAAAAAACCCTCCTACGAGCAGTACTTC
CASSTDGKKPSYEQYF
>few|TRBD2|TRBJ2-7|TRBV30
TGTGCCTGGAGACGGAGAACTAGCGGGAGCTACGAGCAGTACTTC
CAWRRRTSGSYEQYF
>few|TRBD1|TRBJ2-5|TRBV29-1
TGCAGCTCGGGACAGGTATACCAAGAGACCCAGTACTTC
CSSGQVYQETQYF
>many|.|TRBJ2-3|TRBV7-3
TGTGCCAGCAGCTTGGACCGAGGGGGTAGCACGCAGTATTTT
CASSLDRGGSTQYF
>many|.|TRBJ2-7|TRBV20-1
TGCAGTGCTCCTAACCCGGGACCGCTCTACGAGCAGTACTTC
CSAPNPGPLYEQYF
>.|.|TRBJ2-5|TRBV9
TGTGCCAGCAGCTCCCGTCGCGGGGCGGAGACCAAGTACTTC
CASSSRRGAETKYF
>.|TRBD1|TRBJ2-3|TRBV19
TGTGCCAGTAGTGTCGGGACAGGGCTTATAGATACGCAGTATTTT
CASSVGTGLIDTQYF
>few|TRBD1|TRBJ1-1|TRBV12-3/TRBV12-4
TGTGCCAGCAGGGACAGGTCGGCCACTGAAGCTTTCTTT
CASRDRSATEAFF
>few|.|TRBJ1-1|TRBV4-1
TGCGCCAGCAGCCGCGGGCCCTTCGGCACTGAAGCTTTCTTT
CASSRGPFGTEAFF
>few|.|TRBJ2-5|TRBV24-1
TGTGCCACTGCAGCGGAGGAAGAGACCCAGTACTTC
CATAAEEETQYF
>few|.|TRBJ1-1|TRBV6-6
TGTGCCAGCAGTTCTTACGACGGGAACACTGAAGCTTTCTTT
CASSSYDGNTEAFF
>many|TRBD1|TRBJ2-7|TRBV2
TGTGCCAGCAGTGAAAGTACAGGGGCCGCCTACGAGCAGTACTTC
CASSESTGAAYEQYF
>.|TRBD1|TRBJ1-1|TRBV18
TGTGCCAGCTCACCCTCCGGACAGGGGATTACTGAAGCTTTCTTT
CASSPSGQGITEAFF
>many|.|TRBJ2-7|TRBV15
TGTGCCACCAGCAGAGACAGGGGACGCTACGAGCAGTACTTC
CATSRDRGRYEQYF
>many|TRBD2|TRBJ2-1|TRBV29-1
TGCAGCTCGACTGGCGGGAGGGTCTCCTACAATGAGCAGTTCTTC
CSSTGGRVSYNEQFF
>few|TRBD2|TRBJ2-3|TRBV7-9
TGTGCCAGCAGCTCGACAGCGGGAGCAAGAGATACGCAGTATTTT
CASSSTAGARDTQYF
>many|TRBD2|TRBJ2-3|TRBV28
TGTGCCAGCAGTTTATTAAGCGGGATTGATACGCAGTATTTT
CASSLLSGIDTQYF
>few|TRBD1|TRBJ1-1|TRBV5-6
TGTGCCAGCAGCTTTGACAGGGCAGGAACTGAAGCTTTCTTT
CASSFDRAGTEAFF
>many|TRBD2|TRBJ2-5|TRBV4-2
TGTGCCAGCACCAGCGGGGGGGCCGGGAAGACCCAGTACTTC
CASTSGGAGKTQYF
>many|TRBD1|TRBJ2-2|TRBV5-4
TGTGCCAGCAGCCCGGGACAGGTCCTCACCGGGGAGCTGTTTTTT
CASSPGQVLTGELFF
>.|.|TRBJ2-1|TRBV6-2/TRBV6-3
TGTGCCAGCAGTTACGTTCAGCGGGAGCAGTTCTTC
CASSYVQREQFF
>many|.|TRBJ2-1|TRBV27
TGTGCCAGCAGCCGGGGGTCCTACAATGAGCAGTTCTTC
CASSRGSYNEQFF
>many|TRBD1|TRBJ1-1|TRBV7-7
TGTGCCAGCACCGAATCACAGGGGCCGAACACTGAAGCTTTCTTT
CASTESQGPNTEAFF
>many|.|TRBJ2-1|TRBV28
TGTGCCAGCAGCCCCCTTGAGGAGCAGTTCTTC
CASSPLEEQFF
>once|.|TRBJ2-3|TRBV28
TGTGCCACCGGAACGCCGCGGGATACGCAGTATTTT
CATGTPRDTQYF
>many|.|TRBJ2-3|TRBV4-2
TGTGCCAGCAGCCAAGATCACAGCCCGGCTAGCTTCCGCACAGATACGCAGTATTTT
CASSQDHSPASFRTDTQYF
>many|TRBD1|TRBJ1-2|TRBV12-3/TRBV12-4
TGTGCCAGCAGCCCTGGGACAGGGGAAGGCTACACCTTC
CASSPGTGEGYTF
>few|.|TRBJ2-1|TRBV5-4
TGTGCCAGCAGCTTGCGGAGGGAAGTGAATGAGCAGTTCTTC
CASSLRREVNEQFF
>.|.|TRBJ2-3|TRBV6-2/TRBV6-3
TGTGCCAGCAGTTACGGACTCCGCTATACGCAGTATTTT
CASSYGLRYTQYF
>many|TRBD2|TRBJ2-3|TRBV2
TGTGCCAGCAGTACTAGCGGGGGGGCCCCAGATACGCAGTATTTT
CASSTSGGAPDTQYF
>many|.|TRBJ2-2|TRBV12-3/TRBV12-4
TGTGCCAGCAGTCCTGGAGGCGCCGGGGAGCTGTTTTTT
CASSPGGAGELFF
>many|TRBD1|TRBJ1-5|TRBV20-1
TGCAGTGCTATCACGGACAGGGTGAATCAGCCCCAGCATTTT
CSAITDRVNQPQHF
>many|.|TRBJ2-1|TRBV29-1
TGCAGCGTTGAAGGGGGCAGGGCGTACAATGAGCAGTTCTTC
CSVEGGRAYNEQFF
>.|TRBD1|TRBJ1-2|TRBV3-1
TGTGCCAGCCGCGCGGAGCGACAGGGCAACTATGGCTACACCTTC
CASRAERQGNYGYTF
>many|TRBD2|TRBJ2-3|TRBV2
TGTGCCAGCAGTGAAGCCCAGCGGGGGGCCCCTTCCTTTGGAGATACGCAGTATTTT
CASSEAQRGAPSFGDTQYF
>many|.|TRBJ2-3|TRBV11-2
TGTGCCAGCAGCTTAGCGCCCGGGACAGATACGCAGTATTTT
CASSLAPGTDTQYF